This record concerns one T cell receptor beta chain sequence. Its antigen is undetermined. Caucasian individuals from Russia who were healthy and aged 6 to 90 acted as donors. This entry belongs to a study of blood T cells in healthy people across ages. Broader study findings: As naive T cell percentage varied, TCR beta diversity correlated strongly with it. Investigators treated diversity estimates from one million T cells as underestimates.

Then a second PCR, running roughly 7 to 11 cycles, was carried out with a sample-barcoded 5' primer and a J-beta primer mix. TCRdb redid the calling of the 5' RACE reads with MiXCR, one entry per CDR3 protein. This table holds about a million distinct CDR3 sequences, about 53% found once. V dropped 8 bases and J dropped 7; count of bases not matched to a gene: 8. The CDR3 loop spans 12 amino acids. Germline CDR1 SQVTM, CDR2 ANQGSEA. This chain joins TRBV29-1 and TRBJ2-7; 10 nucleotides match TRBD1. Sequencing input: blood. The TCR sequence derives from a woman aged 60-75 years in good health. This CDR3 reads CSSGQGQREQYF. The CDR3 bases are TGCAGCTCGGGACAGGGGCAGCGGGAGCAGTACTTC.